Listed below are T cell receptor beta chains from one sample, sequenced in a study of T-cell reconstitution after alpha-beta-depleted transplantation in children. TCRdb recomputed calls from the PCR reads with MiXCR, one row per CDR3 protein. The sample includes roughly 180,000 distinct CDR3 sequences, 13% to 15% of them seen just once. The sequences come from PBMCs from the stem cell graft donor, collected from the stem cell graft. The origin of the receptors is a human donor who donated a stem cell graft to a child with acute lymphoblastic leukemia. CDR3s leave out the opening cysteine and the closing phenylalanine or tryptophan. The D gene is left open where the match is weak. Clone size is not always given. Where it is, it says once, few, many or a class for expanded clones.

TRBV12-3/TRBV12-4	TRBD2	many	TRBJ2-3	ASSPTSGRRADTQY
TRBV11-3	TRBD2	few	TRBJ2-2	ASRPGGPAGELF
TRBV29-1	TRBD2	many	TRBJ2-5	SEIASGTGGTQY
TRBV4-1	-	many	TRBJ2-2	ASSPLAGELF
TRBV29-1	-	-	TRBJ2-1	SGARAGIYNEQF
TRBV2	-	-	TRBJ2-7	ASSTLGGYEQY
TRBV5-1	TRBD2	-	TRBJ2-1	ASSEGLAGRYNEQF
TRBV7-2	-	-	TRBJ1-4	ASSLGGAWEKLF
TRBV20-1	-	many	TRBJ1-1	SARRGEGVGTEAF
TRBV11-1	TRBD1	-	TRBJ2-7	ASSLAMGGTKMTGAIYEQY
TRBV20-1	-	many	TRBJ1-5	SARRQTDSNQPQH
TRBV18	TRBD2	-	TRBJ2-1	ASSPPEGGPLLTF
TRBV20-1	TRBD2	many	TRBJ2-1	SAPLAGDSYNEQF
TRBV19	-	many	TRBJ1-1	ASSYLGTEAF
TRBV5-6	-	-	TRBJ2-1	ASSFRGRGNNEQF